Included here is one T cell receptor beta chain sequence, with context. The sample is drawn from a study of cytomegalovirus exposure and HLA in healthy donors. Primers included in the PCR were 60 Vbeta and 13 Jbeta primers. TCRdb's table, derived via immunoSEQ multiplex PCR, lists solely in-frame clones and lacks some. The sample includes about 67,000 clones, 75% of them seen just once. Germline CDR1 and CDR2: SGHRS and YFSETQ. This CDR3 has 13 residues. Trimming left V 4 bases short and J 7 bases short, with 14 bases between. The receptor was isolated from a man between 60 and 70 years old in good health and CMV-seropositive. The sequenced sample consisted of PBMCs. The J gene is TRBJ1-2, the V gene TRBV5-1; tentatively, D is TRBD1 (5 bases). In nucleotides, the CDR3 is TGCGCCAGCAGCCACTCCAGGGATGGTGGCTACACCTTC. Protein product: CASSHSRDGGYTF.